What follows are 10 T cell receptor beta chains derived from one specimen sequenced in a study of beta chain features in type 1 diabetes. Expressed TCRB transcripts were sequenced because the entire RNA isolate underwent reverse transcription. TCRdb keeps only in-frame clones here, not all; method: immunoSEQ multiplex PCR. This table has about 350,000 clones, about 20% appearing once. The sample comprised naive CD4+ T cells from blood. Receptors originate from a young woman in good health.

This clone came up a few times. In the same sample, other DNA sequences code for this CDR3. The chain employs TRBV7-2 and TRBJ2-7; no definite D call. This CDR3 is 12 amino acids long. Trimming removed 5 bases at V and 0 bases at J, with 5 bases between. Germline-derived CDR1 and CDR2 are SGHTA and FQGNSA. The CDR3 sequence: CASSLSSYEQYF. As DNA, the CDR3 is TGTGCCAGCAGCCTCAGCTCCTACGAGCAGTACTTC.

This clone has only a few counts. The V and J genes are TRBV27 and TRBJ1-5; D call uncertain. With 6 bases removed from V and 7 bases from J, the gap between germline ends came to 13 bases. Germline V gives CDR1 MNHEY, CDR2 SMNVEV (reference sequence). The CDR3 has 13 amino acids. Here the CDR3 reads CASSSFAGQPQHF. CDR3 coding DNA: TGTGCCAGCAGCTCCTTCGCGGGACAGCCCCAGCATTTT.

This clone was observed a few times. A junction boundary mismatches the germline segment, possibly from a read error. V gene TRBV7-2 combines with J gene TRBJ2-1, with 7 bases matching TRBD2. This CDR3 comprises 12 residues. Germline assignment: CDR1 SGHTA and CDR2 FQGNSA. This CDR3 reads CASSGLMGGKIF. The CDR3 DNA is TGTGCCAGCAGCGGACTGATGGGGGGGAAAATCTTC.

The V gene is TRBV11-2, the J gene TRBJ2-3, with 11 positions matching TRBD2. CDR3 length equals 14 residues. The junction had 3 bases not matched to a gene; V was cut back by 2 bases and J by 8 bases. The germline V gene has CDR1 SGHAT and CDR2 FQNNGV. CDR3 DNA: TGTGCCAGCAGCTTACTAGCGGGAGGCCCTACGCAGTATTTT. As protein: CASSLLAGGPTQYF.

The table lists this clone with a few counts. The V and J genes are TRBV29-1 and TRBJ1-1; no clear D. The CDR3 has 14 residues. V was trimmed by 1 base and J by 4 bases, leaving 13 bases between them. Germline-derived CDR1 and CDR2 are SQVTM and ANQGSEA. This CDR3 reads CSVEVGGGGTEAFF. CDR3 DNA: TGCAGCGTTGAAGTAGGCGGAGGCGGCACTGAAGCTTTCTTT.

This clone showed up just a few times. This chain uses TRBV9 with TRBJ2-1, with TRBD1 identical over 8 bases. The trim removed 2 bases at V and 5 bases at J, leaving 6 bases unmatched. The CDR3 totals 15 residues. Per germline, CDR1 SGDLS and CDR2 YYNGEE. The chain's CDR3 is CASSVEDRVHNEQFF. The CDR3 nucleotides are TGTGCCAGCAGCGTTGAGGACAGGGTCCACAATGAGCAGTTCTTC.

This clone has a handful of counts. The chain combines TRBV2 with TRBJ1-2, with D possibly being TRBD1 (5 bases). The V and J ends lost 4 bases and 8 bases respectively, with 14 bases between them. CDR1 SNHLY and CDR2 FYNNEI come from the germline V gene. This CDR3 has 13 amino acids. CDR3 nucleotide sequence: TGTGCCAGCAGTGCCCCTACCCAGGGCGGCTACACCTTC. Translated: CASSAPTQGGYTF.

The sample holds a few counts of this clone. This chain joins TRBV6-5 and TRBJ1-1; D possibly corresponds to TRBD1 (5 bases). Germline V lookup: CDR1 MNHEY, CDR2 SVGAGI. V lost 3 bases and J 1 base, leaving 12 bases between the germline ends. CDR3 size: 15 residues. CDR3 nucleotide sequence: TGTGCCAGCAGTTATTACAGCGGGGGGAACACTGAAGCTTTCTTT. Protein sequence: CASSYYSGGNTEAFF.

Remarks on this clone: In the same sample, other DNA sequences code for this CDR3. This chain links TRBV7-9 with TRBJ2-3; possibly TRBD2 for D (6 bases). The ends were cut back, 5 bases at V and 3 bases at J, with 12 bases in the middle. Per germline, CDR1 SEHNR and CDR2 FQNEAQ (reference sequence). The CDR3 is made up of 14 amino acids. The CDR3 DNA reads as TGTGCCAGCAGCAGGGCCGGGGGTACAGATACGCAGTATTTT. It specifies CASSRAGGTDTQYF. The full variable domain, rest sourced from reference TRBV7-9 and TRBJ2-3, is DTGVSQNPRHKITKRGQNVTFRCDPISEHNRLYWYRQTLGQGPEFLTYFQNEAQLEKSRLLSDRFSAERPKGSFSTLEIQRTEQGDSAMYLCASSRAGGTDTQYFGPGTRLTVL.

This clone was detected a few times. The rearrangement links TRBV4-2 to TRBJ2-3; the match to TRBD2 covers 9 bases. Trimming removed 2 bases from V and 3 bases from J; junction bases left unmatched: 6. Germline CDR1 reads LGHNA; CDR2 reads YNFKEQ. CDR3 length: 16 amino acids. The CDR3 region is CASSQILAGVTDTQYF. CDR3 nucleotides: TGTGCCAGCAGCCAAATATTAGCGGGAGTGACAGATACGCAGTATTTT.